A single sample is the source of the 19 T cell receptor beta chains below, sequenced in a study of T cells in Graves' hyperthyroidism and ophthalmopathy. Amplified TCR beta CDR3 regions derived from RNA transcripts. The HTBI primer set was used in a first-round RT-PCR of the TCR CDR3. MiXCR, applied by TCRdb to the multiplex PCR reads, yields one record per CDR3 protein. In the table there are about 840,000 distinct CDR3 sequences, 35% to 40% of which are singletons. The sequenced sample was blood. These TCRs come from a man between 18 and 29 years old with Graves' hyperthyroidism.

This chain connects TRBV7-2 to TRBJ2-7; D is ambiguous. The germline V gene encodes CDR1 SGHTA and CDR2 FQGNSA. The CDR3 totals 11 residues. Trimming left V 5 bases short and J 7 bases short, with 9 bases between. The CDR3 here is CASSNLQEQYF. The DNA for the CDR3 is TGTGCCAGCAGCAATCTGCAGGAGCAGTACTTC.

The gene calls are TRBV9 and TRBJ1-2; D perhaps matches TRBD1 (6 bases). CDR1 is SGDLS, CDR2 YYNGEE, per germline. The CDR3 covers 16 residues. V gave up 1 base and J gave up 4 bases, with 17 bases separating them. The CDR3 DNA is TGTGCCAGCAGCGTATCCGGGGGCACAACGATCTATGGCTACACCTTC. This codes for CASSVSGGTTIYGYTF.

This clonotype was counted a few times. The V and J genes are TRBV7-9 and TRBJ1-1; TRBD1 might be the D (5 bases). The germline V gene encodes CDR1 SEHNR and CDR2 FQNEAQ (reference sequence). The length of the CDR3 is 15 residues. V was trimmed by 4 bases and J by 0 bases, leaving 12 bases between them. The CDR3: CASSSGRGMNTEAFF. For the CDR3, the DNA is TGTGCCAGCAGCTCGGGGCGGGGGATGAACACTGAAGCTTTCTTT.

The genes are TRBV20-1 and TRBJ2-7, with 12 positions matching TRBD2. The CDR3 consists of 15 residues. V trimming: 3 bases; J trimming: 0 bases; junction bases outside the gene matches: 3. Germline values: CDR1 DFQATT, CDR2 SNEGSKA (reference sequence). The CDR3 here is CSARGLAGHSYEQYF. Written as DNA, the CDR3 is TGCAGTGCTAGGGGACTAGCGGGCCACTCCTACGAGCAGTACTTC.

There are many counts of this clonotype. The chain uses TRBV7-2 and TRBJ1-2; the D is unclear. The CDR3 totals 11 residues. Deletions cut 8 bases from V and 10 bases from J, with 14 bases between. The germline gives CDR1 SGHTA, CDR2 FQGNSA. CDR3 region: CASGTGFVYTF. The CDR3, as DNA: TGTGCCAGCGGAACGGGATTTGTCTACACCTTC.

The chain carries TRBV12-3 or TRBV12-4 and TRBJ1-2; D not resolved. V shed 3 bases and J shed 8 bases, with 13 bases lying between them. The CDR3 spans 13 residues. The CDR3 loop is CASSFPDLRGYTF. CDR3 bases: TGTGCCAGCAGTTTCCCGGACCTCAGAGGCTACACCTTC.

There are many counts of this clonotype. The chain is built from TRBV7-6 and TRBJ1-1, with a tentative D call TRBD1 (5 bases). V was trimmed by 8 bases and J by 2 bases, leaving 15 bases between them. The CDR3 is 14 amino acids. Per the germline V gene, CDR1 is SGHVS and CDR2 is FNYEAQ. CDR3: CASRRGTTNTEAFF. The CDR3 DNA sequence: TGTGCCAGCCGGCGGGGCACTACAAACACTGAAGCTTTCTTT.

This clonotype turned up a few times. The CDR3 sequence: CSAGDRVSYEQYF. CDR3 in DNA: TGCAGTGCTGGGGACAGGGTTTCCTACGAGCAGTACTTC. This chain joins TRBV20-1 and TRBJ2-7, with 9 bases lining up with TRBD1. CDR1 DFQATT and CDR2 SNEGSKA come from the germline V gene (reference sequence). Unmatched junction bases numbered 3, after V lost 5 bases and J lost 1 base. This CDR3 has 13 amino acids.

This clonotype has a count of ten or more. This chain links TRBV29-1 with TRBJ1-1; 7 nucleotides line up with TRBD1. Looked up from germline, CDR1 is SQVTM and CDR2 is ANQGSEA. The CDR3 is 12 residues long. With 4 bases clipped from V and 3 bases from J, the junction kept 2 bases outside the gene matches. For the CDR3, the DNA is TGCAGCGTTGGACAGGGAGACACTGAAGCTTTCTTT. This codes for CSVGQGDTEAFF.

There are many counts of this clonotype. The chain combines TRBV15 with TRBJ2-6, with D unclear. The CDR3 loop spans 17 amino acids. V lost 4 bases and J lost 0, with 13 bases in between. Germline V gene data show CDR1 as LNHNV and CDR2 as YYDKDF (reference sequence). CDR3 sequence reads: CATSKSEHDSGANVLTF. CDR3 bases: TGTGCCACCAGCAAATCGGAGCACGACTCTGGGGCCAACGTCCTGACTTTC.

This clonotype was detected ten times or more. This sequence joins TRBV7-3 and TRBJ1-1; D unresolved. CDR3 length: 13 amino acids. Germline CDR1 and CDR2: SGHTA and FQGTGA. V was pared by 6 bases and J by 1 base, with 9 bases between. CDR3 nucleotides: TGTGCCAGCAGGCGGAGGGAGAACACTGAAGCTTTCTTT. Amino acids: CASRRRENTEAFF.

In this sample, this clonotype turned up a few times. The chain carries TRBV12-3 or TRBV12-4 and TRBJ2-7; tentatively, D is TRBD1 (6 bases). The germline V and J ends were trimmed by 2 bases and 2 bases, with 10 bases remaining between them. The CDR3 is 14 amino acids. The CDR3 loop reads CASSLSRDTYEQYF. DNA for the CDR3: TGTGCCAGCAGTTTAAGCCGGGACACCTACGAGCAGTACTTC.

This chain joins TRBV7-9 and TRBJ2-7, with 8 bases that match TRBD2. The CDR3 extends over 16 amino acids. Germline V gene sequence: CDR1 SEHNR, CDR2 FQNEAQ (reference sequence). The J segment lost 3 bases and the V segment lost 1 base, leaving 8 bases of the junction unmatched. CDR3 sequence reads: CASSLVVAGGYYEQYF. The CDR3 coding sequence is TGTGCCAGCAGCTTAGTAGTGGCGGGGGGTTACTACGAGCAGTACTTC.

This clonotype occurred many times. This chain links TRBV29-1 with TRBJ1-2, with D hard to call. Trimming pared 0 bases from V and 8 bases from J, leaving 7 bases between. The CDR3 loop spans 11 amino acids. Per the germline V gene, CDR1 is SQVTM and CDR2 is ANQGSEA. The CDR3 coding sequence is TGCAGCGTTGAAGAGTCGAGGGGCTACACCTTC. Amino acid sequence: CSVEESRGYTF.

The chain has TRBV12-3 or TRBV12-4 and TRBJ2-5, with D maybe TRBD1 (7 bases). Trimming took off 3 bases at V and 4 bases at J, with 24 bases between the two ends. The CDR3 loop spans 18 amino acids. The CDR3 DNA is TGTGCCAGCAGTTTGGGACCCCTCACGACAGGGACTTTAGAGACCCAGTACTTC. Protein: CASSLGPLTTGTLETQYF.

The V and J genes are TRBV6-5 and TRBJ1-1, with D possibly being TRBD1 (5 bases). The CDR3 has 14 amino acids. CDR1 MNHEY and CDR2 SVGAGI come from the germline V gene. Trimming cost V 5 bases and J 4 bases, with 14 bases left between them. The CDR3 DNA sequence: TGTGCCAGCAGTGATCGCAGGGCGGGCACTGAAGCTTTCTTT. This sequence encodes CASSDRRAGTEAFF.

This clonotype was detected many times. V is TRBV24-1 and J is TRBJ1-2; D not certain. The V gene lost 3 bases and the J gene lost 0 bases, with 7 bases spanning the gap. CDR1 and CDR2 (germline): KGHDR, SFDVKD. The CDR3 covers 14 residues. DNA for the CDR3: TGTGCCACCAGTGATGCGACAACTAACTATGGCTACACCTTC. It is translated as CATSDATTNYGYTF.

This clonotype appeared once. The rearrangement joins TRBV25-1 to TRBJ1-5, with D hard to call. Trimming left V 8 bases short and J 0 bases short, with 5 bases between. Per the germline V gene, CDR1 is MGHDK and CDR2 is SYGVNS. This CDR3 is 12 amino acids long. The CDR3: CASLGSNQPQHF. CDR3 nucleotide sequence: TGTGCCAGCTTGGGTAGCAATCAGCCCCAGCATTTT.

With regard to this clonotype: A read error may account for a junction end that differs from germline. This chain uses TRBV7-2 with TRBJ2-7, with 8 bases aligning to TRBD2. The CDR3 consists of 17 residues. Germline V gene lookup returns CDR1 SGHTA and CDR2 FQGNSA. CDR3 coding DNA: TGCGCCAGCAGCCAAGAAAGTGTACTAGCGGAGCCCTACGAGCAGTACTTC. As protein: CASSQESVLAEPYEQYF.